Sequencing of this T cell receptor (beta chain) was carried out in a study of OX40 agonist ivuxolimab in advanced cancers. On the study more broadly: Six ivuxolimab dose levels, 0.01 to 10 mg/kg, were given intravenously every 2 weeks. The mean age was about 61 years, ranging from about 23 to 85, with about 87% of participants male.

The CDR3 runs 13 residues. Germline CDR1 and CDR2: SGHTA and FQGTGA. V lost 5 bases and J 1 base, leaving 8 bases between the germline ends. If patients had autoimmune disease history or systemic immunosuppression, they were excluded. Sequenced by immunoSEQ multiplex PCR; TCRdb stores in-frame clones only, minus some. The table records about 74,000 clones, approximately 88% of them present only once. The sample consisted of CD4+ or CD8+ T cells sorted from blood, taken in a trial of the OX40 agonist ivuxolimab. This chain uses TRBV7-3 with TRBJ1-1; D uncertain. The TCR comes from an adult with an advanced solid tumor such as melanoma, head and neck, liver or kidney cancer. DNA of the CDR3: TGTGCCAGCAGCGCGACAAGGAACACTGAAGCTTTCTTT. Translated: CASSATRNTEAFF. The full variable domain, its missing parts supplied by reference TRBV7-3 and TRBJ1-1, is GAGVSQTPSNKVTEKGKYVELRCDPISGHTALYWYRQSLGQGPEFLIYFQGTGAADDSGLPNDRFFAVRPEGSVSTLKIQRTERGDSAVYLCASSATRNTEAFFGQGTRLTVV.